This T cell receptor (beta chain) was captured by sequencing in a study of beta chain features in type 1 diabetes. On this clone: Its antigen is unknown.

There are 12 residues in the CDR3. V lost 3 bases, J lost 15 bases, and 14 bases lay in between. CDR1 and CDR2 (germline): MDHEN, SYDVKM. General study findings and limits: Moderate but significant shortening of TCRB CDR3s was recorded in all four CD4+ subsets from Type 1 diabetes patients.

Expressed TCRB transcripts were sequenced, since all the RNA that had been isolated was reverse transcribed. Some clones are missing from TCRdb's copy, which holds only in-frame ones; the method was immunoSEQ multiplex PCR. The sample consists of about 700,000 clones, around 15% of them appearing once. The material sequenced was naive CD4+ T cells from blood. This sequence originates from a man aged 18-30 years with type 1 diabetes. The chain employs TRBV28 and TRBJ1-4, with D hard to call. CDR3 protein: CASSLDQMSVFF. CDR3 DNA sequence: TGTGCCAGCAGTTTGGACCAAATGTCGGTGTTTTTT.